Listed here are 14 T cell receptor beta chains from one sample, sequenced in a study of blood T cells in healthy people across ages. The use of a sample-barcoded 5' primer and a J-beta primer mix characterized a second PCR of about 7 to 12 cycles. Via MiXCR, TCRdb re-called the 5' RACE reads, giving one row per CDR3 protein. Here the sample spans some 800,000 distinct CDR3 sequences, 44% being singletons. Sequencing was performed on blood. These receptors originate from a man in his 60s in good health.

This clonotype occurred a few times. The rearrangement links TRBV4-2 to TRBJ1-2, with no clear D. The V end lost 0 bases, the J end lost 0 bases, and 14 bases lay between the germline ends. CDR3 length equals 17 residues. The V gene's germline CDR1 is LGHNA and CDR2 YNFKEQ. The CDR3 DNA sequence: TGTGCCAGCAGCCAAGATCTGAGAGGTTGGGCTAACTATGGCTACACCTTC. This translates into CASSQDLRGWANYGYTF.

This chain connects TRBV4-2 to TRBJ2-1, with D perhaps given as TRBD1 or TRBD2 (6 bases each). Germline-derived CDR1 and CDR2 are LGHNA and YNFKEQ. This CDR3 region has 16 residues. Trimming removed 5 bases from V and 9 bases from J, with 23 bases in between. CDR3 loop: CASSTSAGSWGAEQFF. CDR3 DNA: TGTGCCAGCAGCACCTCGGCTGGGTCGTGGGGGGCTGAGCAGTTCTTC.

This rearrangement joins TRBV27 to TRBJ1-5; D call uncertain. V was trimmed by 8 bases and J by 4 bases, leaving 12 bases between them. Germline loops: CDR1 MNHEY, CDR2 SMNVEV (reference sequence). The CDR3 length is 13 residues. CDR3 sequence: CASGLGRNQPQHF. The CDR3 region has the DNA TGTGCCAGCGGACTAGGGAGAAATCAGCCCCAGCATTTT.

The gene calls are TRBV5-1 and TRBJ2-1, with 12 nucleotides matching TRBD2. The V and J ends lost 3 bases and 3 bases, in that order; junction bases with no gene match: 4. This CDR3 spans 16 amino acids. Per the germline V gene, CDR1 is SGHRS and CDR2 is YFSETQ. The CDR3 loop reads CASSSTSGGNYNEQFF. Written as DNA, the CDR3 is TGCGCCAGCAGCTCCACTAGCGGGGGGAACTACAATGAGCAGTTCTTC.

Only a few counts were recorded for this clonotype. The chain combines TRBV20-1 with TRBJ2-7; TRBD2 agrees at 8 bases. This CDR3 is 13 amino acids long. Germline V gene lookup returns CDR1 DFQATT and CDR2 SNEGSKA (reference sequence). Trimming took 3 bases from V and 3 from J; bases not matched to a gene: 4. CDR3 loop: CSASGGAHYEQYF. The DNA for the CDR3 is TGCAGTGCTAGCGGGGGGGCCCACTACGAGCAGTACTTC.

This rearrangement joins TRBV4-3 to TRBJ1-4; 10 nucleotides align to TRBD1. There are 15 residues in the CDR3. With V trimmed by 5 bases and J by 3 bases, 3 bases remained unmatched. Germline CDR1 LGHNA, CDR2 YSLEER. The CDR3 protein is CASSFDRGPNEKLFF. CDR3 in DNA: TGCGCCAGCAGCTTCGACAGGGGGCCTAATGAAAAACTGTTTTTT.

This clonotype was seen more than once but under ten times. The gene calls are TRBV7-9 and TRBJ2-3; weak D call: TRBD2 (6 bases). CDR1 and CDR2 from the germline V gene are SEHNR and FQNEAQ (reference sequence). CDR3 size: 16 residues. V was cut by 2 bases and J by 3 bases, with 15 bases left in between. The CDR3 sequence: CASSLRVAGRTDTQYF. The DNA for the CDR3 is TGTGCCAGCAGCTTACGCGTGGCAGGGAGGACAGATACGCAGTATTTT.

The genes are TRBV20-1 and TRBJ1-2, with no clear D. Germline V gene lookup returns CDR1 DFQATT and CDR2 SNEGSKA (reference sequence). V lost 5 bases and J 4 bases, leaving 20 bases between the germline ends. This CDR3 has 15 amino acids. For the CDR3, the DNA is TGCAGTGCTCCTACTGGAGGATCAAGATCCTATGGCTACACCTTC. This gives the protein CSAPTGGSRSYGYTF.

The chain links TRBV7-2 to TRBJ1-2; 8 nucleotides match TRBD1. The germline V gene encodes CDR1 SGHTA and CDR2 FQGNSA. The V gene end was trimmed by 1 base and the J gene end by 6 bases; junction bases not matched to a gene: 10. The CDR3 contains 16 residues. CDR3 nucleotides: TGTGCCAGCAGCTTAGATCATGGCAGGGGGCTTGATGGCTACACCTTC. This codes for CASSLDHGRGLDGYTF.

CDR3 sequence: CASNGGYYGYTF. Here the CDR3 DNA reads TGTGCCAGCAACGGGGGATACTATGGCTACACCTTC. The gene calls are TRBV6-2 or TRBV6-3 and TRBJ1-2; TRBD1 is a possible D gene (5 bases). The CDR3 runs to 12 residues. V lost 7 bases to trimming and J lost 3 bases, with 9 bases between them. Per germline, CDR1 MNHEY and CDR2 SVGEGT.

CDR3 in amino acids: CASSSTGSGGNEQFF. CDR3 nucleotides: TGTGCCAGCAGTTCCACAGGGTCTGGGGGCAATGAGCAGTTCTTC. The V and J genes are TRBV7-3 and TRBJ2-1; perhaps TRBD1 as D (6 bases). Germline CDR1 SGHTA, CDR2 FQGTGA. Trimming removed 6 bases at V and 6 bases at J, with 18 bases between. CDR3 length equals 15 residues.

This clonotype was seen a single time. The chain joins TRBV11-1 to TRBJ2-3; 9 bases match TRBD2. The trim removed 1 base at V and 4 bases at J, leaving 12 bases unmatched. The CDR3 contains 18 residues. CDR1 and CDR2 (germline): SGHAT, FQDESV (reference sequence). In DNA, the CDR3 is TGTGCCAGCAGCTTAGTCTTTTCGGGACTAGCTCATTCAGATACGCAGTATTTT. It specifies CASSLVFSGLAHSDTQYF.

This clonotype occurred a few times. The V call is TRBV10-2, the J call TRBJ2-7, with 10 positions matching TRBD2. Looked up from germline, CDR1 is WSHSY and CDR2 is SAAADI. The CDR3 is made up of 13 amino acids. J was trimmed by 3 bases and V by 7 bases; bases with no gene match: 3. CDR3 DNA: TGCGCCAGCACGACTAGCGGGCTCTACGAGCAGTACTTC. Its translation is CASTTSGLYEQYF.

This chain connects TRBV25-1 to TRBJ1-4; D remains ambiguous. Per germline, CDR1 MGHDK and CDR2 SYGVNS. CDR3 length: 16 amino acids. Trimming took 0 bases from V and 5 from J, leaving 13 bases between them. For the CDR3, the DNA is TGTGCCAGCAGTGAATATCAGGCTGCGGACAATGAAAAACTGTTTTTT. It codes for CASSEYQAADNEKLFF.